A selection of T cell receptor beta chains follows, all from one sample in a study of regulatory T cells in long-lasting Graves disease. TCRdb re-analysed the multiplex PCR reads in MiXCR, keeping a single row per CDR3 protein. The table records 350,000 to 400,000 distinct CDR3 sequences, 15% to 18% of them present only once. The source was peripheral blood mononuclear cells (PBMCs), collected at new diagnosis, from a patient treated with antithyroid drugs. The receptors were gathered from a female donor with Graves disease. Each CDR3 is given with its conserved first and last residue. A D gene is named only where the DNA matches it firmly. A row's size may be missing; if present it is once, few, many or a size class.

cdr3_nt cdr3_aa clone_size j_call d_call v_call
TGTGCCAGCAGTCCCCGACAGGAATCCTACGAGCAGTACTTC CASSPRQESYEQYF few TRBJ2-7 . TRBV6-1
TGTGCCACCAGTGCCGTAAGCCCGGGACAGGGGGCTTGGGAGACCCAGTACTTC CATSAVSPGQGAWETQYF many TRBJ2-5 TRBD1 TRBV24-1
TGTGCCAGCAGCTCTACAGGGGAGGGGCTGGGGTATGGCTACACCTTC CASSSTGEGLGYGYTF many TRBJ1-2 TRBD1 TRBV5-6
TGTGCCAGCAGTTACTCGCGGACTAGCGGGGTCGATACGCAGTATTTT CASSYSRTSGVDTQYF many TRBJ2-3 TRBD2 TRBV6-2/TRBV6-3
TGTGCCAGCAATAGAGGACGAGCGAATGTCCCCGGGGAGCTGTTTTTT CASNRGRANVPGELFF few TRBJ2-2 . TRBV6-1
TGTGCCAGCAGAGGGACGGACTATAGCAATCAGCCCCAGCATTTT CASRGTDYSNQPQHF . TRBJ1-5 . TRBV2
TGCGCCAGCAGGAGTGGGACAGATAATGAAAAACTGTTTTTT CASRSGTDNEKLFF many TRBJ1-4 TRBD1 TRBV5-1
TGTGCCTCCCCTCGGACGCAGTATTTT CASPRTQYF many TRBJ2-3 . TRBV15
TGCAGTGCTAGTCCAGGAACTAGCAATCAGCCCCAGCATTTT CSASPGTSNQPQHF many TRBJ1-5 . TRBV20-1
TGTGCCAGTAGTAGTACAGGGAGAGACATTCAGTACTTC CASSSTGRDIQYF few TRBJ2-4 . TRBV19
TGTGCCAGCAGCGTGACAGGCATGAACACTGAAGCTTTCTTT CASSVTGMNTEAFF . TRBJ1-1 . TRBV2
TGTGCCAGCACCCAGGACAGGGGGTACTATGGCTACACCTTC CASTQDRGYYGYTF many TRBJ1-2 TRBD1 TRBV5-4
TGTGCCAGCAGCCAAGACCCCACGGGTTATAGCAATCAGCCCCAGCATTTT CASSQDPTGYSNQPQHF many TRBJ1-5 . TRBV3-1
TGCAGTGCCGATAGCGGGGGCTACGAGCAGTACTTC CSADSGGYEQYF . TRBJ2-7 TRBD2 TRBV20-1
TGTGCTAGTGGTGGGGATGATACGCAGTATTTT CASGGDDTQYF . TRBJ2-3 . TRBV12-5
TGTGCCACCAGTGATACGGCGGGTTATCAGCCCCAGCATTTT CATSDTAGYQPQHF . TRBJ1-5 . TRBV24-1
TGTGCCAGCAGGGGATCAACTAGCGGGAGTTGGGGTGAGCAGTTCTTC CASRGSTSGSWGEQFF . TRBJ2-1 TRBD2 TRBV12-3/TRBV12-4
TGTGCCAGTAGTAAAGGGGGCGAGCAGTACTTC CASSKGGEQYF many TRBJ2-7 . TRBV19
TGTGCCAGCAGTTACTCTAGACTAGCCGGGGAGCTGTTTTTT CASSYSRLAGELFF few TRBJ2-2 . TRBV6-5
TGCAGTGCTAGCTCCGCCACGGGGGGGCCCTACGAGCAGTACTTC CSASSATGGPYEQYF many TRBJ2-7 TRBD2 TRBV20-1
TGTGCCAGCACGCGACAGGTTAATGAAAAACTGTTTTTT CASTRQVNEKLFF many TRBJ1-4 . TRBV2
TGTGCCAGCAGCCCGGAACCCCTAGCGGGAGTCGTCCGGAATGAGCAGTTCTTC CASSPEPLAGVVRNEQFF many TRBJ2-1 TRBD2 TRBV2
TGTGCCAGCCGCCGACGGGGCTACGAGCAGTACTTC CASRRRGYEQYF many TRBJ2-7 . TRBV7-2
TGTGCCAGCAGTACAGACGGATGGTATAGCAATCAGCCCCAGCATTTT CASSTDGWYSNQPQHF . TRBJ1-5 . TRBV6-1
TGTGCCAGCAGGGCGGGGGGGGAGACCCAGTACTTC CASRAGGETQYF many TRBJ2-5 TRBD2 TRBV3-1
TGCGCCAGCAGCTTATTAGGGAACCCGGGGAACTACAATGAGCAGTTCTTC CASSLLGNPGNYNEQFF many TRBJ2-1 . TRBV5-1
TGCGCCAGCACCCCAGGGGCTAGCGGGAGGGACGGGGAGCTGTTTTTT CASTPGASGRDGELFF few TRBJ2-2 TRBD2 TRBV10-2
TGCGCCAGCAGCCAAGTGCCAGGCATCTCCTACGAGCAGTACTTC CASSQVPGISYEQYF many TRBJ2-7 . TRBV4-1
TGTGCCAGCAGCCCCCCCCCTACGGGGTCCCATACGCAGTATTTT CASSPPPTGSHTQYF many TRBJ2-3 . TRBV7-2
TGTGCCAGCAGTGTACAGGGCACTGAAGCTTTCTTT CASSVQGTEAFF . TRBJ1-1 . TRBV2
. CASSSSGGTRGAFF . TRBJ1-1 . TRBV28
TGTGCCAGCAGTCCGAAGGGACACTGGAACACTGAAGCTTTCTTT CASSPKGHWNTEAFF . TRBJ1-1 . TRBV27
TGTGCCACCAGCAGAGATCGGCAGGGGGTCTATGGCTACACCTTC CATSRDRQGVYGYTF . TRBJ1-2 TRBD1 TRBV15
TGTGCCAGCAGCCACAAGCGGTTGGGGACTAGCGGAGGGAATGAGCAGTTCTTC CASSHKRLGTSGGNEQFF many TRBJ2-1 TRBD2 TRBV3-1
TGTGCCAGCAGTCACGGACAGGGGGGTGGTGGCTACACCTTC CASSHGQGGGGYTF few TRBJ1-2 TRBD1 TRBV11-2
TGCAGTGCTAGCACGAGGAGGGTTGATAGCAATCAGCCCCAGCATTTT CSASTRRVDSNQPQHF many TRBJ1-5 . TRBV20-1